The following is a T cell receptor (beta chain) sequence with its context. Profiled with immunoSEQ multiplex PCR; TCRdb holds only in-frame clones, not every one. The sample contains about 56,000 clones, about 80% of which appear only once. CDR3 length: 14 residues. Trimming took off 0 bases at V and 1 base at J, with 6 bases between the two ends. Germline values: CDR1 ENHRY, CDR2 SYGVKD. This sample was included in a study of OX40 agonist ivuxolimab in advanced cancers. Study background: The eligibility criteria allowed prior anti-PD-1, anti-PD-L1 or anti-CTLA-4 therapy, and approximately 40% had some.

At cycle 4 day 1, cycle 7 day 1, and baseline, blood was sampled. This sequence joins TRBV10-3 and TRBJ1-1; no clear D gene. This TCR was sampled from an adult with an advanced solid tumor such as melanoma, head and neck, liver or kidney cancer. The sample here was CD4+ or CD8+ T cells sorted from blood, taken in a trial of the OX40 agonist ivuxolimab. CDR3 in amino acids: CAISESGRNTEAFF. CDR3 coding DNA: TGTGCCATCAGTGAGTCCGGCCGGAACACTGAAGCTTTCTTT.